In its sample, the clone carrying this T cell receptor beta chain was seen a few times. Its antigen remains unidentified. MiXCR, run by TCRdb on the 5' RACE reads, gives a single entry per CDR3 protein. The table records fewer than 110,000 distinct CDR3 sequences, 13% to 15% of them present only once. The CDR3 loop spans 16 amino acids. Germline CDR1 reads ENHRY; CDR2 reads SYGVKD. V dropped 6 bases and J dropped 0 bases, with 16 bases sitting between them. The sample is drawn from a study of T-cell memory formation after mild COVID-19. About the research overall: Clusters of TCRs were largely donor specific. Study-wide findings and caveats: Memory cells collected pre-infection included some clones that later responded, suggesting cross-reactive memory joined. Proof of SARS-CoV-2 specificity was absent for the second-wave clones that crested on day 37.

J is TRBJ2-3 and V is TRBV10-3, with a possible D match to TRBD2 (5 bases). Sample: PBMCs or a T cell subset sorted from them (not recorded which). The TCR sequence derives from a young man who had mild COVID-19 (a few samples of this study predate the infection). Cell type and time point are not known. The CDR3 DNA is TGTGCCATCAGGCCGTGGGGAGCGTACAGCACAGATACGCAGTATTTT. Amino acid sequence: CAIRPWGAYSTDTQYF.